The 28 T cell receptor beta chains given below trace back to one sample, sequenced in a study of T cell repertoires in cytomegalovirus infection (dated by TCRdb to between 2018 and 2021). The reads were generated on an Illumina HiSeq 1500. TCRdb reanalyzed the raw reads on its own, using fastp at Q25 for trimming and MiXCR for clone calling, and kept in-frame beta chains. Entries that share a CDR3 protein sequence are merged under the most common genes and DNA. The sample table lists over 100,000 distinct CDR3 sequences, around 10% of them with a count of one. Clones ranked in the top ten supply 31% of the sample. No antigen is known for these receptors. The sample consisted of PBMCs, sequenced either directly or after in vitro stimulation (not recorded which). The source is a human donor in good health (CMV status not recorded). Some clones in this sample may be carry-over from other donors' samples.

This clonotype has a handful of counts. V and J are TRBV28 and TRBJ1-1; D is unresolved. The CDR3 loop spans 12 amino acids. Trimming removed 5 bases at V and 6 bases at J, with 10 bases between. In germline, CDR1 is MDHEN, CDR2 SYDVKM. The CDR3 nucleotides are TGTGCCAGCAGTAATTACAGAGCTGAAGCTTTCTTT. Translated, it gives CASSNYRAEAFF.

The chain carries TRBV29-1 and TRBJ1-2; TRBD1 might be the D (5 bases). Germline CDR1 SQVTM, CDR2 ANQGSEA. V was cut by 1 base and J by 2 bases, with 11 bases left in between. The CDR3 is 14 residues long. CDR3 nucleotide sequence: TGCAGCGTTGAAGGGCACAGGTCGAACTATGGCTACACCTTC. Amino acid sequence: CSVEGHRSNYGYTF. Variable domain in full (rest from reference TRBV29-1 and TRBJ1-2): SAVISQKPSRDICQRGTSLTIQCQVDSQVTMMFWYRQQPGQSLTLIATANQGSEATYESGFVIDKFPISRPNLTFSTLTVSNMSPEDSSIYLCSVEGHRSNYGYTFGSGTRLTVV.

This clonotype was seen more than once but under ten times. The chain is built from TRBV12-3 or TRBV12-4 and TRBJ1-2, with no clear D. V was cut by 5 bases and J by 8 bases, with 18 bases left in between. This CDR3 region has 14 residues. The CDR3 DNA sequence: TGTGCCAGCAGTCTCAGACAAAAGGCGGGGGGCTACACCTTC. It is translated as CASSLRQKAGGYTF.

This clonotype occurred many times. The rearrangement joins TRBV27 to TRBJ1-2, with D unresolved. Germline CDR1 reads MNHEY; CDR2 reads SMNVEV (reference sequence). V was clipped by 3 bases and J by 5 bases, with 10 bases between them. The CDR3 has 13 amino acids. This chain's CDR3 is CASSLDGPYGYTF. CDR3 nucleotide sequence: TGTGCCAGCAGTTTGGACGGACCATATGGCTACACCTTC.

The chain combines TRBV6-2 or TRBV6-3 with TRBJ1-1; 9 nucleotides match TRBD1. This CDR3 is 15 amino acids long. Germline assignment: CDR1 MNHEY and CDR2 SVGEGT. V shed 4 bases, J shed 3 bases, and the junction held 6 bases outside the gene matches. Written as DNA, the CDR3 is TGTGCCAGCAGTTCTACAGGGGGCAGGGACACTGAAGCTTTCTTT. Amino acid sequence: CASSSTGGRDTEAFF.

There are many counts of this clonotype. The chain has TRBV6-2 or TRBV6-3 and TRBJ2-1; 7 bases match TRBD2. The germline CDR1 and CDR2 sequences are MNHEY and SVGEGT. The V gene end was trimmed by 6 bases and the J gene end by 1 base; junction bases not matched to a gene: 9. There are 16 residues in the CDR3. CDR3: CASRGGFSPSYNEQFF. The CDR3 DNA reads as TGTGCCAGCAGGGGGGGGTTCTCGCCTTCCTACAATGAGCAGTTCTTC.

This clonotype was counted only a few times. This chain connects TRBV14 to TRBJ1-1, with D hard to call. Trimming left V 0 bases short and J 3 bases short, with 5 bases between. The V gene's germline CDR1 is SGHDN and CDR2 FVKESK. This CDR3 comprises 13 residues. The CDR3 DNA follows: TGTGCCAGCAGCCAAGATGGGCACACTGAAGCTTTCTTT. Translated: CASSQDGHTEAFF.

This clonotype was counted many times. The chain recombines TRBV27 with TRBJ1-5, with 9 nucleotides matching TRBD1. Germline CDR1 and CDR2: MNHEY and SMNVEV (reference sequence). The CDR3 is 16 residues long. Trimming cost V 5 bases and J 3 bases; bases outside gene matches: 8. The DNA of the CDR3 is TGTGCCAGCAGTCCAGACCGGGACAGGGCCAATCAGCCCCAGCATTTT. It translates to CASSPDRDRANQPQHF.

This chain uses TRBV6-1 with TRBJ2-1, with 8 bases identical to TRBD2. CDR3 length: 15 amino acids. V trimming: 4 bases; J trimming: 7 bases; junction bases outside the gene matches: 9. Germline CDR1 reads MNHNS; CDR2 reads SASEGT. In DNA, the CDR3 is TGTGCCAGCAGTGCGTTAGCGGGAATTGGGAATGAGCAGTTCTTC. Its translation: CASSALAGIGNEQFF.

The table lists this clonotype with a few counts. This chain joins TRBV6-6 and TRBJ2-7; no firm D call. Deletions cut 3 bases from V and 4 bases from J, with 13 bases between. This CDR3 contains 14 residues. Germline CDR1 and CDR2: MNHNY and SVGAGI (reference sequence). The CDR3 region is CASSYLAQRYEQYV. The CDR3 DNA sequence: TGTGCCAGCAGTTATCTTGCACAGAGATACGAGCAGTACGTC.

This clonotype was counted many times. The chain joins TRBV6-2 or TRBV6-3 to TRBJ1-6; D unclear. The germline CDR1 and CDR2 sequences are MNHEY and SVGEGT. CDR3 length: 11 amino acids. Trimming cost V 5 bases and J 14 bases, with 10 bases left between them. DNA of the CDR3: TGTGCCAGCAGTCCCGGATTTGCCCTCCACTTT. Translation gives CASSPGFALHF.

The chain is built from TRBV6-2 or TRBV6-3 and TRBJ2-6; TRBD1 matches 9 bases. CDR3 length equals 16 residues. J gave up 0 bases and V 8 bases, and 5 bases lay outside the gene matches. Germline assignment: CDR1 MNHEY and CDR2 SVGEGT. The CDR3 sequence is CASAGQGPSGANVLTF. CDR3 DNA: TGTGCCAGCGCGGGACAGGGCCCCTCTGGGGCCAACGTCCTGACTTTC.

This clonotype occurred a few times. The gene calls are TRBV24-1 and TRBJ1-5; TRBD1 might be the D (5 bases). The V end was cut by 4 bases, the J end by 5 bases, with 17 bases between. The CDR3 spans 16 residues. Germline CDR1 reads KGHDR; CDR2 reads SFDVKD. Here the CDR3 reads CATSDSRDLTYQPQHF. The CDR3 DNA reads TGTGCCACCAGTGACTCCCGGGACCTTACTTATCAGCCCCAGCATTTT.

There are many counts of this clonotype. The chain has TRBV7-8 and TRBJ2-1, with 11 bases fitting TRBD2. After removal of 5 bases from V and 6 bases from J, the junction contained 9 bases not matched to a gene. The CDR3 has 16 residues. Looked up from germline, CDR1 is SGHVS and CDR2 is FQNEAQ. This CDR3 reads CASSLSLAGVGNEQFF. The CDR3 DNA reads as TGTGCCAGCAGCCTGTCACTAGCGGGAGTTGGCAATGAGCAGTTCTTC.

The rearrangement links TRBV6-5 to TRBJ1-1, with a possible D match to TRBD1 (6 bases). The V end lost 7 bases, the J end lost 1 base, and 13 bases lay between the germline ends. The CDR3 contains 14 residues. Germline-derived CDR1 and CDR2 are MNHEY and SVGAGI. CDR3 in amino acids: CASNKTQGNTEAFF. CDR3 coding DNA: TGTGCCAGCAACAAGACACAGGGGAACACTGAAGCTTTCTTT.

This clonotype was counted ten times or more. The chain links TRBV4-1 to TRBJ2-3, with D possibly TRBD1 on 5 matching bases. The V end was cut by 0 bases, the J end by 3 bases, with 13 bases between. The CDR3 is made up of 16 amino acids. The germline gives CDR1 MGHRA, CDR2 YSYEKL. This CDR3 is CASSQDGVQGTDTQYF. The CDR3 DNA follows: TGCGCCAGCAGCCAAGATGGAGTGCAGGGTACAGATACGCAGTATTTT.

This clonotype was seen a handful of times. The CDR3 nucleotides read TGTGCCAGCCACCGGGGGTTGGGTTCACCCCTCCACTTT. Protein: CASHRGLGSPLHF. The chain links TRBV12-3 or TRBV12-4 to TRBJ1-6, with TRBD1 as a possible D gene (5 bases). Trimming left V 8 bases short and J 9 bases short, with 14 bases between. CDR3 length equals 13 residues.

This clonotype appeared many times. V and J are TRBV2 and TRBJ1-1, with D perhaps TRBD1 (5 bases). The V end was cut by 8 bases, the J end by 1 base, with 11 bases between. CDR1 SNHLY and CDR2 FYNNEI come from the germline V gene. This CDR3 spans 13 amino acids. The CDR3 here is CASAGEWNTEAFF. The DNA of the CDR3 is TGTGCCAGCGCGGGGGAGTGGAACACTGAAGCTTTCTTT.

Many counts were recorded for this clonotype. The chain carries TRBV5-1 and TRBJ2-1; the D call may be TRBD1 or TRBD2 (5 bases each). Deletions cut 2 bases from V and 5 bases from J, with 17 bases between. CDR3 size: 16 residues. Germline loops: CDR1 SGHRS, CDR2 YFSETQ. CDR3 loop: CASSLLGGRLNNEQFF. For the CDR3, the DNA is TGCGCCAGCAGCTTACTTGGGGGACGCTTAAACAATGAGCAGTTCTTC. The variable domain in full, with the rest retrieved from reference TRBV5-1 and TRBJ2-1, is KAGVTQTPRYLIKTRGQQVTLSCSPISGHRSVSWYQQTPGQGLQFLFEYFSETQRNKGNFPGRFSGRQFSNSRSEMNVSTLELGDSALYLCASSLLGGRLNNEQFFGPGTRLTVL.

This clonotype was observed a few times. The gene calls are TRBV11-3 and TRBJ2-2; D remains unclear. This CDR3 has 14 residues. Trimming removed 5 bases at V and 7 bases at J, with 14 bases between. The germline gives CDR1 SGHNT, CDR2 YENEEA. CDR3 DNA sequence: TGTGCCAGCAGCCGTCCGTCTGTTAGCGGGGAGCTGTTTTTT. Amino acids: CASSRPSVSGELFF.

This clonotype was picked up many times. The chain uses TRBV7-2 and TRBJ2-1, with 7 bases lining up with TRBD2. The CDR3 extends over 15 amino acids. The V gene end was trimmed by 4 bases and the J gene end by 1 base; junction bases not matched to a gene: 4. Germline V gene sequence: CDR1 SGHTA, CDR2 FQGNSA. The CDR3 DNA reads TGTGCCAGCAGCTCGCGGGAGTGGTCCTACAATGAGCAGTTCTTC. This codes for CASSSREWSYNEQFF.

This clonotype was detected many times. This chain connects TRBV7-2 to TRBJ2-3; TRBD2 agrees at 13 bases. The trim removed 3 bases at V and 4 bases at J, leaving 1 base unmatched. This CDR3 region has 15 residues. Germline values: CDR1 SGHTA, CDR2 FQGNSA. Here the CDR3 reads CASSLGLAGPDTQYF. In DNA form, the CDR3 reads TGTGCCAGCAGCTTGGGACTAGCGGGACCAGATACGCAGTATTTT.

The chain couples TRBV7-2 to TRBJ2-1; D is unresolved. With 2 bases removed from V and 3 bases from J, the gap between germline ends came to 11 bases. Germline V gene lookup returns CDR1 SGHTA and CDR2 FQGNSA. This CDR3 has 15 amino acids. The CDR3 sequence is CASSLFPGSYNEQFF. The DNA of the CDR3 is TGTGCCAGCAGCTTATTCCCAGGAAGCTACAATGAGCAGTTCTTC.

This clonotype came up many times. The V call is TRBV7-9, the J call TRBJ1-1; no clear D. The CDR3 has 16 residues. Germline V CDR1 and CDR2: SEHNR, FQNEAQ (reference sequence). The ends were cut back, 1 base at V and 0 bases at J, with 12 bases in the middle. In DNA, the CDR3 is TGTGCCAGCAGCTTAGGGGCAGCTACTCTGAACACTGAAGCTTTCTTT. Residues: CASSLGAATLNTEAFF. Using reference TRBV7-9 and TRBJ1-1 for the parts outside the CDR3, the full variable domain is DTGVSQNPRHKITKRGQNVTFRCDPISEHNRLYWYRQTLGQGPEFLTYFQNEAQLEKSRLLSDRFSAERPKGSFSTLEIQRTEQGDSAMYLCASSLGAATLNTEAFFGQGTRLTVV.

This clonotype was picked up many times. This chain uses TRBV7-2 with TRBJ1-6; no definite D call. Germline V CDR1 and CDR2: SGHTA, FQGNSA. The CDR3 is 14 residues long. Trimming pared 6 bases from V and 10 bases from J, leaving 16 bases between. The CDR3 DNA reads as TGTGCCAGCAGACGAGTCGGTATCGACTCACCCCTCCACTTT. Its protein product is CASRRVGIDSPLHF.

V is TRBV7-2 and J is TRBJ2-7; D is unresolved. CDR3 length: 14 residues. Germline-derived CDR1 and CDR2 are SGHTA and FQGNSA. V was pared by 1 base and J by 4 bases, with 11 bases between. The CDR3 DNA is TGTGCCAGCAGCTTAGATGGCTCAAGGTACGAGCAGTACTTC. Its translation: CASSLDGSRYEQYF.

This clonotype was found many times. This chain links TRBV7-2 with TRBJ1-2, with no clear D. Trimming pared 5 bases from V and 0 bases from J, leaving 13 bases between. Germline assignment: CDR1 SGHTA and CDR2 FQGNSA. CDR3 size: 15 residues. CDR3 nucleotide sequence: TGTGCCAGCAGCGTGTACAGTCTTACTAACTATGGCTACACCTTC. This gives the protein CASSVYSLTNYGYTF.

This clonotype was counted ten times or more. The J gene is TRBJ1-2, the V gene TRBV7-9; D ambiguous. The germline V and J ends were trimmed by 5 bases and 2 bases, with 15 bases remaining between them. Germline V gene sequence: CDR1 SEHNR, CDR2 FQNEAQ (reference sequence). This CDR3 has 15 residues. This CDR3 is CASSHQSALNYGYTF. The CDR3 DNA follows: TGTGCCAGCAGCCACCAGTCAGCTCTCAACTATGGCTACACCTTC.